Below, 30 T cell receptor beta chains from the same sample are listed, as sequenced in a study of monozygotic twins with inflammatory bowel disease (dated by TCRdb to 2018 to 2020). Libraries were prepared through 5' RACE. The sequencer was an Illumina HiSeq 2500. TCRdb reprocessed the reads and assigns one entry to each CDR3 protein sequence, leaving out DNA. This sample's table lists hundreds of thousands of distinct CDR3 sequences. Together, the top ten hold approximately 2.4% of the sample. What was sequenced was blood. Receptor source: a human donor with ulcerative colitis or Crohn's disease, or a healthy co-twin of an affected twin (not recorded which).

V is TRBV9 and J is TRBJ1-5; TCRdb lists TRBD1, though no DNA is available to test this call. CDR3 size: 14 residues. From germline, CDR1 is SGDLS and CDR2 YYNGEE. The chain's CDR3 is CASSPAGRNQPQHF. Full variable domain (remainder filled in from reference TRBV9 and TRBJ1-5): DSGVTQTPKHLITATGQRVTLRCSPRSGDLSVYWYQQSLDQGLQFLIQYYNGEERAKGNILERFSAQQFPDLHSELNLSSLELGDSALYFCASSPAGRNQPQHFGDGTRLSIL.

This chain uses TRBV20-1 with TRBJ2-1; TCRdb names TRBD2, which stays unverified in the absence of DNA. Looked up from germline, CDR1 is DFQATT and CDR2 is SNEGSKA (reference sequence). The CDR3 loop spans 11 amino acids. CDR3 sequence reads: CSARVWEGQVF.

The rearrangement uses TRBV12-3 or TRBV12-4 and TRBJ2-7. CDR3 length: 15 amino acids. The CDR3 region is CASSRVRDLAYEQYF.

V gene TRBV20-1 combines with J gene TRBJ2-7; the D call from TCRdb, TRBD2, cannot be confirmed without DNA. Germline V gene lookup returns CDR1 DFQATT and CDR2 SNEGSKA (reference sequence). CDR3 length: 13 amino acids. Here the CDR3 reads CSATTSGSYEQYF.

The chain employs TRBV7-2 and TRBJ1-5. The CDR3 has 12 amino acids. CDR1 and CDR2 (germline): SGHTA, FQGNSA. The CDR3 region is CASSLMGQPQHF.

The chain links TRBV7-2 to TRBJ1-5; there is no DNA to check the TCRdb D call of TRBD1. The CDR3 runs to 15 residues. Germline assignment: CDR1 SGHTA and CDR2 FQGNSA. CDR3 in amino acids: CASSLAQGWGQPQHF. Full variable domain (remainder filled in from reference TRBV7-2 and TRBJ1-5): GAGVSQSPSNKVTEKGKDVELRCDPISGHTALYWYRQSLGQGLEFLIYFQGNSAPDKSGLPSDRFSAERTGGSVSTLTIQRTQQEDSAVYLCASSLAQGWGQPQHFGDGTRLSIL.

The chain recombines TRBV5-1 with TRBJ2-2; the TCRdb call, TRBD2, lacks DNA for checking. The CDR3 consists of 17 residues. The germline V gene has CDR1 SGHRS and CDR2 YFSETQ. The CDR3 here is CATTRARQDANTGELFF.

The chain is built from TRBV11-2 and TRBJ2-1; the D call of TRBD2 rests on TCRdb alone, since no DNA is present to check it. There are 14 residues in the CDR3. CDR1 and CDR2 (germline): SGHAT, FQNNGV. CDR3 loop: CASSPLAGGNEQFF. The full variable domain, completed using reference TRBV11-2 and TRBJ2-1, is EAGVAQSPRYKIIEKRQSVAFWCNPISGHATLYWYQQILGQGPKLLIQFQNNGVVDDSQLPKDRFSAERLKGVDSTLKIQPAKLEDSAVYLCASSPLAGGNEQFFGPGTRLTVL.

The chain uses TRBV7-3 and TRBJ2-1; TCRdb indicates TRBD2, and absent DNA this call remains unverified. Germline V gene sequence: CDR1 SGHTA, CDR2 FQGTGA. The CDR3 length is 17 residues. CDR3 sequence: CASRDSGAGGRRGEQFF.

The rearrangement links TRBV7-2 to TRBJ2-2. The germline gives CDR1 SGHTA, CDR2 FQGNSA. The CDR3 is 14 amino acids. CDR3 loop: CASSFVRHTGELFF.

The chain carries TRBV12-3 or TRBV12-4 and TRBJ1-1; TCRdb calls TRBD1, which cannot be checked without DNA. This CDR3 has 15 amino acids. CDR3 protein: CASSPSDRMNTEAFF.

The chain is built from TRBV4-2 and TRBJ1-2; TCRdb gives TRBD1 as the D gene, but with no DNA this cannot be confirmed. The CDR3 contains 16 residues. Per germline, CDR1 LGHNA and CDR2 YNFKEQ. The chain's CDR3 is CASSQELSGLGYGYTF.

V and J are TRBV27 and TRBJ2-1; the D call from TCRdb, TRBD2, cannot be confirmed without DNA. Germline V gives CDR1 MNHEY, CDR2 SMNVEV (reference sequence). The CDR3 consists of 19 residues. CDR3 protein: CASSFGLAGGPFFYNEQFF.

V is TRBV7-6 and J is TRBJ2-2; TCRdb's D call of TRBD1 is untestable without DNA. The CDR3 is 14 amino acids. Germline V CDR1 and CDR2: SGHVS, FNYEAQ. Here the CDR3 reads CASSLVPGLGELFF.

The chain recombines TRBV24-1 with TRBJ1-2; absent DNA, TCRdb's TRBD1 call cannot be checked. The CDR3 is 12 residues long. Germline loops: CDR1 KGHDR, CDR2 SFDVKD. This chain's CDR3 is CATSASTGPYTF.

The V gene is TRBV5-1, the J gene TRBJ1-1; the D gene TCRdb calls, TRBD1, cannot be checked with no DNA. CDR3 length: 15 amino acids. The germline gives CDR1 SGHRS, CDR2 YFSETQ. CDR3 region: CASGRDRSIYTEAFF.

The chain employs TRBV12-3 or TRBV12-4 and TRBJ2-7; TCRdb indicates TRBD2, and absent DNA this call remains unverified. The CDR3 has 17 residues. The CDR3 here is CASSLKMGLAGAYEQYF.

The rearrangement links TRBV20-1 to TRBJ2-4; the TCRdb D gene call, TRBD2, has no DNA to confirm it. Germline V lookup: CDR1 DFQATT, CDR2 SNEGSKA (reference sequence). The CDR3 runs to 17 residues. The CDR3: CSARGLAGDGTKNIQYF.

CDR3 sequence reads: CASSQGNGVAGNEKLFF. The V and J genes are TRBV3-1 and TRBJ1-4. CDR3 length: 17 residues. Germline CDR1 and CDR2: LGHDT and YNNKEL (reference sequence).

V gene TRBV5-1 combines with J gene TRBJ2-1; there is no DNA to check the TCRdb D call of TRBD2. This CDR3 contains 15 residues. Germline V gene sequence: CDR1 SGHRS, CDR2 YFSETQ. CDR3 sequence: CASSPGGGLKNEQFF.

The rearrangement joins TRBV5-1 to TRBJ1-1; TCRdb lists TRBD1, though no DNA is available to test this call. The V gene's germline CDR1 is SGHRS and CDR2 YFSETQ. The CDR3 totals 14 residues. The CDR3 spells CASSLGDQRSEAFF.

The chain carries TRBV28 and TRBJ2-7; without DNA, the TCRdb call of TRBD2 cannot be checked. The CDR3 spans 14 residues. Germline V gives CDR1 MDHEN, CDR2 SYDVKM. The CDR3 reads CASRRLAGGREQYF.

The chain combines TRBV10-3 with TRBJ2-3. Germline V gene data show CDR1 as ENHRY and CDR2 as SYGVKD. The CDR3 runs to 12 residues. CDR3 sequence reads: CAITGSRDTQYF.

This chain connects TRBV12-3 or TRBV12-4 to TRBJ2-3; the D gene TCRdb calls, TRBD1, cannot be checked with no DNA. The CDR3 runs to 15 residues. CDR3 sequence: CASSVQGLGTDTQYF.

The chain employs TRBV18 and TRBJ2-7. The CDR3 extends over 12 amino acids. Germline CDR1 reads KGHSH; CDR2 reads LQKENI. The CDR3 sequence: CASSPGYYEQYF. Full variable domain (remainder filled in from reference TRBV18 and TRBJ2-7): NAGVMQNPRHLVRRRGQEARLRCSPMKGHSHVYWYRQLPEEGLKFMVYLQKENIIDESGMPKERFSAEFPKEGPSILRIQQVVRGDSAAYFCASSPGYYEQYFGPGTRLTVT.

The genes are TRBV5-4 and TRBJ2-3; TCRdb reports TRBD1, a call that lacks DNA to check it against. In germline, CDR1 is SGHNT, CDR2 YYREEE (reference sequence). The CDR3 consists of 15 residues. The CDR3 reads CASSGHGGLMDTQYF.

The chain combines TRBV28 with TRBJ2-1; TCRdb returns TRBD2, unconfirmable since there is no DNA. Germline CDR1 MDHEN, CDR2 SYDVKM. This CDR3 comprises 15 residues. CDR3 sequence: CASASSGRAGNEQFF.

The chain recombines TRBV5-1 with TRBJ2-7; the TCRdb call, TRBD1, lacks DNA for checking. The CDR3 extends over 15 amino acids. The germline gives CDR1 SGHRS, CDR2 YFSETQ. The CDR3: CASSSGTGGRNEQYF. Filled out from reference TRBV5-1 and TRBJ2-7, the complete variable domain reads KAGVTQTPRYLIKTRGQQVTLSCSPISGHRSVSWYQQTPGQGLQFLFEYFSETQRNKGNFPGRFSGRQFSNSRSEMNVSTLELGDSALYLCASSSGTGGRNEQYFGPGTRLTVT.

V and J are TRBV10-3 and TRBJ2-1; TCRdb proposes TRBD2, but this gene call is untestable without DNA. Germline V gene sequence: CDR1 ENHRY, CDR2 SYGVKD. CDR3 length: 16 residues. This CDR3 is CAISDSRGRENNEQFF.

This rearrangement joins TRBV12-3 or TRBV12-4 to TRBJ1-2; TCRdb's D call, TRBD1, is unchecked because there is no DNA. The CDR3 is 14 amino acids. The CDR3 region is CASSLGQGMDGYTF.